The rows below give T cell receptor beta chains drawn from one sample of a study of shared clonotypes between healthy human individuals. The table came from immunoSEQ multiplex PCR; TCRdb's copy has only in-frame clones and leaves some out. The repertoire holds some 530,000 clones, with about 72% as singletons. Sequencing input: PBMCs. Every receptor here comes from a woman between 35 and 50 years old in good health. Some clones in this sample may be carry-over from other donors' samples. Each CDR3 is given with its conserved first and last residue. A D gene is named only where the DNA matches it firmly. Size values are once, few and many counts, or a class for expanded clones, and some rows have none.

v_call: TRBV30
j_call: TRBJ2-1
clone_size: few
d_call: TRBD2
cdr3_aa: CAWSSDRTGGGEQFF
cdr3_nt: TGTGCCTGGAGTTCCGATAGGACGGGAGGGGGTGAGCAGTTCTTC

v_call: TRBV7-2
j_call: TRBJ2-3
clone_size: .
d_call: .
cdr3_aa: CASGGWGSTDTQYF
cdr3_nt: TGTGCCAGCGGCGGGTGGGGTAGCACAGATACGCAGTATTTT

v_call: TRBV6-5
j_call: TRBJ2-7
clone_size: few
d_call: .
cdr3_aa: CASSYSPQGGYEQYF
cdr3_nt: TGTGCCAGCAGTTACTCGCCCCAGGGGGGCTACGAGCAGTACTTC

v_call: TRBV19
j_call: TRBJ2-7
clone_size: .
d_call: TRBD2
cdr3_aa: CASSFGTSGSYEQYF
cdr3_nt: TGTGCCAGTAGTTTTGGGACTAGCGGATCCTACGAGCAGTACTTC

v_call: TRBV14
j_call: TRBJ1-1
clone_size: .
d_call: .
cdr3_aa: CASSHSSANTEAFF
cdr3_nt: TGTGCCAGCAGCCACAGTTCAGCGAACACTGAAGCTTTCTTT

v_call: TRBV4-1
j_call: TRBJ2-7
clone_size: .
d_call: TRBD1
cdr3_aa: CASSYRDRKPYEQYF
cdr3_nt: TGCGCCAGCAGCTACCGGGACAGAAAACCCTACGAGCAGTACTTC

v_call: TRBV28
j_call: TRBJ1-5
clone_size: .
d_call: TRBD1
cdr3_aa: CASSSPGQGGQPQHF
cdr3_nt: TGTGCCAGCAGTTCCCCGGGACAGGGGGGTCAGCCCCAGCATTTT

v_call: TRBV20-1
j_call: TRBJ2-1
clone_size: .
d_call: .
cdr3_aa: CSASPRDEQFF
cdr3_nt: TGCAGTGCTAGCCCCCGGGATGAGCAGTTCTTC

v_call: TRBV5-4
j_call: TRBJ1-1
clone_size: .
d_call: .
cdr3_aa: CASSLEGLGTEAFF
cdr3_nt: TGTGCCAGCAGCTTGGAGGGGCTGGGCACTGAAGCTTTCTTT

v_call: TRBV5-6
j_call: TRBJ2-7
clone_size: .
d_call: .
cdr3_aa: CASSLPQDYEQYF
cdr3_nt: TGTGCCAGCAGCTTGCCACAGGACTACGAGCAGTACTTC

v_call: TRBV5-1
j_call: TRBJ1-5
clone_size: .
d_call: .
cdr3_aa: CASRRGGDSNQPQHF
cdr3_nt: TGCGCCAGCCGCCGGGGAGGGGATAGCAATCAGCCCCAGCATTTT

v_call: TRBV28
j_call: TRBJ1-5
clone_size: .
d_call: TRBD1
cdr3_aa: CASSIPSGGPNQPQHF
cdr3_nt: TGTGCCAGCAGTATACCGTCAGGGGGACCCAATCAGCCCCAGCATTTT

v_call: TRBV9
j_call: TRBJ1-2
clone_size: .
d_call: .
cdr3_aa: CASSVGRGDLEGYTF
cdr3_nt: TGTGCCAGCAGCGTAGGAAGGGGGGACCTAGAAGGCTACACCTTC

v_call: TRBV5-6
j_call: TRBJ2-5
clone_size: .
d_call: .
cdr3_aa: CASSFGPRGLPTQETQYF
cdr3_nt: TGTGCCAGCAGCTTCGGGCCCAGGGGACTACCTACTCAAGAGACCCAGTACTTC